The 3 T cell receptor beta chains reported below all come from one sample, sequenced in a study of siplizumab effects on memory and regulatory T cells. Profiling relied on immunoSEQ multiplex PCR, and the TCRdb table lists in-frame clones only, not all of them. Here the sample spans around 100,000 clones, more than 85% being singletons. The material sequenced was Tregs sorted from blood. These TCRs come from a human donor in good health.

J is TRBJ1-5 and V is TRBV11-1; 8 bases agree with TRBD1. From germline, CDR1 is SGHAT and CDR2 FQDESV (reference sequence). The CDR3 has 17 residues. V shed 1 base, J shed 7 bases, and the junction held 12 bases outside the gene matches. This CDR3 reads CASSLGWGQESGQPQHF. CDR3 nucleotides: TGTGCCAGCAGCTTAGGCTGGGGACAGGAGTCCGGGCAGCCCCAGCATTTT.

The chain links TRBV11-2 to TRBJ1-2; no definite D call. Trimming removed 2 bases from V and 2 bases from J, with 9 bases in between. CDR1 SGHAT and CDR2 FQNNGV come from the germline V gene. The CDR3 loop spans 14 amino acids. The CDR3 here is CASSLRQFNYGYTF. In DNA form, the CDR3 reads TGTGCCAGCAGCTTACGGCAGTTCAACTATGGCTACACCTTC.

V usage is TRBV6-1 and J usage is TRBJ2-5, with D uncertain. The J call may not be correct, given that the DNA end is closer to TRBJ2-7. There are 12 residues in the CDR3. Germline values: CDR1 MNHNS, CDR2 SASEGT. The DNA of the CDR3 is TGTGCCAGCAGTGAAAGTCTCTACGAGCAGTACTTC. Its translation: CASSESLYEQYF.